This passage covers 8 T cell receptor beta chains from one sample sequenced in a study of OX40 agonist ivuxolimab in advanced cancers. Repertoires were generated with immunoSEQ multiplex PCR, while TCRdb's copy carries only in-frame clones and drops some. The table has 50,000 to 70,000 clones, 80% to 90% seen once; the top ten hold roughly an eighth. This material consisted of CD4+ or CD8+ T cells sorted from blood, taken in a trial of the OX40 agonist ivuxolimab. The receptor set was obtained from an adult with an advanced solid tumor such as melanoma, head and neck, liver or kidney cancer.

The chain couples TRBV2 to TRBJ2-5, with 9 bases lining up with TRBD2. Germline V lookup: CDR1 SNHLY, CDR2 FYNNEI. CDR3 length: 15 residues. The V segment lost 5 bases and the J segment 2 bases; nucleotides outside the gene matches: 6. Here the CDR3 reads CASSFSRGGQETQYF. The CDR3 DNA is TGTGCCAGCAGTTTCTCGCGGGGGGGACAAGAGACCCAGTACTTC.

The chain has TRBV6-4 and TRBJ2-3; 10 bases are a match to TRBD2. Germline values: CDR1 MRHNA, CDR2 SNTAGT. The CDR3 is made up of 16 amino acids. The V and J ends lost 6 bases and 6 bases, in that order; junction bases with no gene match: 12. The CDR3 region is CASSLRSGGTEDTQYF. The DNA of the CDR3 is TGTGCCAGCAGCCTTCGTAGCGGGGGGACCGAGGATACGCAGTATTTT.

J is TRBJ2-2 and V is TRBV13; 7 nucleotides match TRBD2. Germline CDR1 and CDR2: PRHDT and FYEKMQ (reference sequence). The CDR3 sequence is 16 residues long. V shed 5 bases and J 3 bases; nucleotides not matched to a gene: 9. Written as DNA, the CDR3 is TGTGCCAGCAGCGAGGGACTAAGCGGGGACACCGGGGAGCTGTTTTTT. Translating it yields CASSEGLSGDTGELFF.

J is TRBJ2-7 and V is TRBV7-9; TRBD2 aligns across 11 bases. The junction had 8 bases not matched to a gene; V was cut back by 1 base and J by 3 bases. Germline CDR1 reads SEHNR; CDR2 reads FQNEAQ (reference sequence). The CDR3 has 17 residues. CDR3 nucleotide sequence: TGTGCCAGCAGCTTAGGCCTAGCGGGAGGAATTGGCTACGAGCAGTACTTC. Its protein is CASSLGLAGGIGYEQYF.

The count of this clone is one. The V and J genes are TRBV27 and TRBJ2-2; 11 bases line up with TRBD2. Germline V gene lookup returns CDR1 MNHEY and CDR2 SMNVEV (reference sequence). The CDR3 consists of 18 residues. Trimming cost V 5 bases and J 0 bases; bases outside gene matches: 8. CDR3 loop: CASSPGLAVDANTGELFF. The DNA for the CDR3 is TGTGCCAGCAGTCCGGGACTAGCGGTAGACGCGAACACCGGGGAGCTGTTTTTT.

The genes are TRBV2 and TRBJ1-2; TRBD1 aligns across 7 bases. The CDR3 loop spans 15 amino acids. Germline CDR1 is SNHLY and CDR2 is FYNNEI. V shed 8 bases and J 1 base; nucleotides not matched to a gene: 10. The CDR3 nucleotides are TGTGCCAGCCCATACTCGACAGGGCTTAACTATGGCTACACCTTC. It translates to CASPYSTGLNYGYTF.

The CDR3 region has the DNA TGTGCCAGCAGTCCCACTTCGACAGGACGCTACGAGCAGTACTTC. Its translation is CASSPTSTGRYEQYF. The chain has TRBV27 and TRBJ2-7; weak D call: TRBD1 (6 bases). V was cut by 5 bases and J by 3 bases, with 17 bases left in between. CDR3 length: 15 amino acids. Germline loops: CDR1 MNHEY, CDR2 SMNVEV (reference sequence).

The chain has TRBV5-1 and TRBJ1-1; no clear D gene. Trimming pared 7 bases from V and 0 bases from J, leaving 13 bases between. The CDR3 is 14 residues long. Per germline, CDR1 SGHRS and CDR2 YFSETQ. The CDR3 DNA sequence: TGCGCCAGCGGGGAACGGATTATGAACACTGAAGCTTTCTTT. This gives the protein CASGERIMNTEAFF. The variable domain in full, completed from reference TRBV5-1 and TRBJ1-1, reads KAGVTQTPRYLIKTRGQQVTLSCSPISGHRSVSWYQQTPGQGLQFLFEYFSETQRNKGNFPGRFSGRQFSNSRSEMNVSTLELGDSALYLCASGERIMNTEAFFGQGTRLTVV.